This T cell receptor beta chain was sequenced during a study of identical twins' blood T cells. Study-wide points: Each donor's most abundant TCRbeta clonotypes shared more CDR3 sequences with her twin than unrelated donors. Twin similarity might stem from environmental factors, not only genetics.

Both ends of each TCR cDNA library bore sample-specific barcodes. TCRdb reprocessed the 5' RACE reads with MiXCR, giving one entry per CDR3 protein. Of fewer than 450,000 distinct CDR3 sequences listed, roughly 27% were seen once; the top ten hold roughly 5.5%. This clonotype was detected ten times or more. Its antigen is not known. Material: PBMCs. The receptor's source is a woman aged 18 to 55 in good health.

This CDR3 reads CASRLEGTDTQYF. As DNA, the CDR3 is TGTGCCAGCAGACTTGAGGGCACAGATACGCAGTATTTT. The chain carries TRBV11-2 and TRBJ2-3; D call uncertain. Per the germline V gene, CDR1 is SGHAT and CDR2 is FQNNGV. This CDR3 spans 13 amino acids. V was pared by 6 bases and J by 1 base, with 8 bases between.